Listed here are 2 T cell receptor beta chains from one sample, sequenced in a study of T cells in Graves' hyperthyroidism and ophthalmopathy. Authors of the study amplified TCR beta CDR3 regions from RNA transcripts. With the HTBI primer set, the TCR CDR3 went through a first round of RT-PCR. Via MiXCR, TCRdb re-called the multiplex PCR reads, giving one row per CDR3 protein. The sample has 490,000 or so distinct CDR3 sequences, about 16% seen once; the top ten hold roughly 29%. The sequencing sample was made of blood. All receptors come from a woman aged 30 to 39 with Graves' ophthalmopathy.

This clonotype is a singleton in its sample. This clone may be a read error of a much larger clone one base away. DNA for the CDR3: TGTGCCTGGAGGCAACCCACTAGCGGGAGGTGGGAGACCCAGTACTTC. As protein: CAWRQPTSGRWETQYF. The chain is built from TRBV30 and TRBJ2-5, with 12 bases aligning to TRBD2. Germline V gene sequence: CDR1 GTSNPN, CDR2 SVGIG (reference sequence). Trimming removed 3 bases from V and 5 bases from J; junction bases left unmatched: 10. This CDR3 has 16 amino acids.

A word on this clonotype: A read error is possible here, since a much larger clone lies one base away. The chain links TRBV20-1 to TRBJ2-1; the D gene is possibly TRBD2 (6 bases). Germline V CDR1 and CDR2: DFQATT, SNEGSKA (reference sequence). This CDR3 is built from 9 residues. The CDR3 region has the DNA TGCGGTGCTCGGGGGAATCAGTTCTTC. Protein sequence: CGARGNQFF.